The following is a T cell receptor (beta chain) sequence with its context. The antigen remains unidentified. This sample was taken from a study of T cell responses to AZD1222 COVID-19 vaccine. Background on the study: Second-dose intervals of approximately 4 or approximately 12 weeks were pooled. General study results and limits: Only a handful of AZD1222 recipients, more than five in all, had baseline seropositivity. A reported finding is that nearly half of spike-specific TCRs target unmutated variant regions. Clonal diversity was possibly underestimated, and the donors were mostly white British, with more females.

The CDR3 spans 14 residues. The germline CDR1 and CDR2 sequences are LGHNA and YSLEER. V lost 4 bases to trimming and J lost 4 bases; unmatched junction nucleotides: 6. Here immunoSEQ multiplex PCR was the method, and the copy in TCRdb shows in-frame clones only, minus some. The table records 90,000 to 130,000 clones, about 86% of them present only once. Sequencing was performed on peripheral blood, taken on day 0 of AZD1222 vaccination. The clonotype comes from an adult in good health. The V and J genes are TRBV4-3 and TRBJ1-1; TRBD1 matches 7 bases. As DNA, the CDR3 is TGCGCCAGCAGCCCACAGGGGATGGCCACTGAAGCTTTCTTT. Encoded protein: CASSPQGMATEAFF.